One sample yielded the 9 T cell receptor beta chains listed below, sequenced in a study of Ad26.COV2.S vaccination and SARS-CoV-2 variants (dated by TCRdb to about 2021). The sample's treatment or condition, from its label and the paper: around 19 received Ad26.COV2.S at low or high dose, single or two shots; roughly 5 received placebo; per-sample allocation not given. Repertoires of vaccine and placebo recipients were sequenced from samples taken on day 63 after the first injection. The protocol used for the library was the immunoSEQ multiplex PCR assay. TCRdb provides this immuneACCESS table in a form limited to in-frame rearrangements. Some clones are lacking; in checked studies, under half of them reflect an unresolved V gene, and why the rest are absent is not known. Within this sample are about 220,000 clones, with more than 75% of them counted one time only. Approximately 11% of the sample is taken by the ten largest.

The sample here was peripheral blood, taken in a trial of Ad26.COV2.S vaccine versus placebo. These receptors came from a person aged 18-65 years who received the Ad26.COV2.S COVID-19 vaccine or a placebo.

This sequence joins TRBV28 and TRBJ2-5; 8 bases align to TRBD2. Germline-derived CDR1 and CDR2 are MDHEN and SYDVKM. With 2 bases clipped from V and 2 bases from J, the junction kept 7 bases outside the gene matches. The CDR3 length is 16 residues. The CDR3 coding sequence is TGTGCCAGCAGTTTAGTCAGCGGGGGAGGTCAAGAGACCCAGTACTTC. Protein sequence: CASSLVSGGGQETQYF.

The count of this clone is one. This chain joins TRBV6-4 and TRBJ1-1; D call uncertain. The germline gives CDR1 MRHNA, CDR2 SNTAGT. V dropped 3 bases and J dropped 0 bases, with 5 bases sitting between them. The CDR3 spans 13 residues. CDR3 DNA: TGTGCCAGCAGTGAGGAGATGAACACTGAAGCTTTCTTT. Residues: CASSEEMNTEAFF.

This chain joins TRBV15 and TRBJ2-7; the D gene is possibly TRBD1 (5 bases). CDR1 LNHNV and CDR2 YYDKDF come from the germline V gene (reference sequence). This CDR3 region has 15 residues. The V end lost 1 base, the J end lost 0 bases, and 10 bases lay between the germline ends. DNA for the CDR3: TGTGCCACCAGCAGAGGGACATCAATCTCCTACGAGCAGTACTTC. Protein product: CATSRGTSISYEQYF.

This clone was detected only once. The genes are TRBV6-4 and TRBJ2-7; D uncertain. Per germline, CDR1 MRHNA and CDR2 SNTAGT. The CDR3 is 14 amino acids. Deletions cut 9 bases from V and 0 bases from J, with 15 bases between. The CDR3 reads CASKETPNSYEQYF. In nucleotides, the CDR3 is TGTGCCAGTAAAGAAACACCTAACTCCTACGAGCAGTACTTC.

The rearrangement uses TRBV27 and TRBJ2-1; D tentatively reads TRBD1 or TRBD2 (5 bases each). Trimming took 7 bases from V and 3 from J, leaving 16 bases between them. CDR1 MNHEY and CDR2 SMNVEV come from the germline V gene (reference sequence). The CDR3 is 15 residues long. The CDR3 spells CASTYTRDGYNEQFF. The CDR3 DNA reads TGTGCCAGCACCTACACCCGGGACGGCTACAATGAGCAGTTCTTC.

The chain carries TRBV5-6 and TRBJ2-7; perhaps D is TRBD1 or TRBD2 (5 bases each). The CDR3 contains 16 residues. Per germline, CDR1 SGHDT and CDR2 YYEEEE. Trimming stripped 2 bases from V and 4 bases from J, with 19 bases between. CDR3 nucleotide sequence: TGTGCCAGCAGCTTCCGAGGGGCGCTTATGCAGTACGAGCAGTACTTC. Amino acid sequence: CASSFRGALMQYEQYF.

The CDR3 region is CASSLVGSLTYEQYF. CDR3 in DNA: TGTGCCAGCAGTTTAGTCGGGTCCTTAACCTACGAGCAGTACTTC. This chain joins TRBV27 and TRBJ2-7; D ambiguous. The CDR3 covers 15 residues. Germline values: CDR1 MNHEY, CDR2 SMNVEV (reference sequence). Between the trimmed V and J ends, which lost 2 bases and 2 bases, there was a span of 13 bases.

The sample holds one count of this clone. This chain links TRBV12-3 or TRBV12-4 with TRBJ2-2, with 7 bases fitting TRBD1. The CDR3 is 13 residues long. The junction had 5 bases not matched to a gene; V was cut back by 6 bases and J by 7 bases. CDR3 sequence reads: CASRLGQFGELFF. The CDR3 coding sequence is TGTGCCAGCAGGCTGGGACAGTTCGGGGAGCTGTTTTTT.

The chain recombines TRBV11-2 with TRBJ1-1; D not resolved. The CDR3 is 17 residues long. V was trimmed by 5 bases and J by 6 bases, leaving 25 bases between them. CDR1 is SGHAT and CDR2 is FQNNGV in the germline V gene. CDR3 coding DNA: TGTGCCAGCAGCCACCACGGAACAGCACCGGGATGGTCTGAAGCTTTCTTT. Its protein is CASSHHGTAPGWSEAFF.